These 19 T cell receptor beta chains were sequenced from one sample in a study of blood T cell repertoires in COVID-19 (TCRdb year 2020). Library prep was done by the immunoSEQ multiplex PCR assay. The clones in this table, taken by TCRdb from immuneACCESS, are in-frame only. Not every clone is retained; where verified, under half of the shortfall comes from an unresolved V gene, and the cause of the rest is unknown. The sample data list 180,000 or so clones, and 75% to 85% of these were observed just once. Together, the top ten hold approximately 9.9% of the sample. Sequenced: peripheral blood. All receptors come from a woman between 40 and 50 years old with COVID-19, enrolled during active disease.

The genes are TRBV7-3 and TRBJ1-6; no clear D. The CDR3 length is 13 residues. V was clipped by 2 bases and J by 5 bases, with 4 bases between them. Looked up from germline, CDR1 is SGHTA and CDR2 is FQGTGA. Here the CDR3 DNA reads TGTGCCAGCAGCTTAGCGAATAATTCACCCCTCCACTTT. Translating it yields CASSLANNSPLHF.

The rearrangement links TRBV29-1 to TRBJ2-1, with 10 bases lining up with TRBD1. The germline gives CDR1 SQVTM, CDR2 ANQGSEA. Trimming cost V 7 bases and J 6 bases; bases outside gene matches: 9. The CDR3 totals 14 residues. DNA of the CDR3: TGCAGCGCAAAATCCGGGACAGGGGTCAATGAGCAGTTCTTC. Protein sequence: CSAKSGTGVNEQFF.

The chain has TRBV30 and TRBJ1-1; perhaps TRBD1 as D (6 bases). The germline V gene encodes CDR1 GTSNPN and CDR2 SVGIG (reference sequence). The V end was cut by 8 bases, the J end by 5 bases, with 18 bases between. The CDR3 has 13 amino acids. CDR3 DNA: TGTGCCCGCGCGGGAGGGGGACTGACTGAAGCTTTCTTT. Its translation is CARAGGGLTEAFF.

J is TRBJ2-3 and V is TRBV27; 8 nucleotides agree with TRBD1. The CDR3 extends over 15 amino acids. Trimming took 6 bases from V and 3 from J; bases not matched to a gene: 8. CDR1 and CDR2 from the germline V gene are MNHEY and SMNVEV (reference sequence). This chain's CDR3 is CASSPRTGFTDTQYF. CDR3 DNA: TGTGCCAGCAGCCCCCGGACAGGGTTTACAGATACGCAGTATTTT.

The chain links TRBV30 to TRBJ1-6; D gene uncertain. Germline CDR1 reads GTSNPN; CDR2 reads SVGIG (reference sequence). Trimming shortened V by 2 bases and J by 6 bases, and 8 bases separated the two germline ends. The CDR3 runs 13 residues. As DNA, the CDR3 is TGTGCCTGGAGTTTGACACTTAATTCACCCCTCCACTTT. Amino acids: CAWSLTLNSPLHF.

The V and J genes are TRBV7-8 and TRBJ1-3, with D possibly matching TRBD1 (6 bases). This CDR3 has 15 residues. Trimming took off 5 bases at V and 4 bases at J, with 15 bases between the two ends. Germline V lookup: CDR1 SGHVS, CDR2 FQNEAQ. CDR3 amino acids: CASSTGDILGNTIYF. The CDR3, as DNA: TGTGCCAGCAGCACCGGGGACATATTGGGAAACACCATATATTTT.

This chain connects TRBV6-5 to TRBJ1-2, with no clear D. This CDR3 comprises 12 residues. Germline lookup yields CDR1 MNHEY and CDR2 SVGAGI. V was trimmed by 10 bases and J by 8 bases, leaving 17 bases between them. The CDR3 protein is CATSDWVGGYTF. CDR3 DNA: TGTGCCACCTCGGACTGGGTGGGGGGCTACACCTTC.

This clone occurred once. V usage is TRBV3-1 (or the pseudogene TRBV3-2) and J usage is TRBJ2-5, with TRBD2 as a possible D gene (6 bases). Germline values: CDR1 LGHDT, CDR2 YNNKEL (reference sequence). The V end lost 0 bases, the J end lost 5 bases, and 16 bases lay between the germline ends. The CDR3 is 16 residues long. DNA for the CDR3: TGTGCCAGCAGCCAAGATTTCGGCGGGGAAAGGGAGACCCAGTACTTC. It is translated as CASSQDFGGERETQYF.

V and J are TRBV5-1 and TRBJ2-7, with TRBD1 matching 8 bases. From germline, CDR1 is SGHRS and CDR2 YFSETQ. The junction had 10 bases not matched to a gene; V was cut back by 5 bases and J by 6 bases. There are 14 residues in the CDR3. The CDR3 bases are TGCGCCAGCAGATTCGGGACAGGCTTCGGCGAGCAGTACTTC. Its translation is CASRFGTGFGEQYF.

This clone was found a few times. This chain links TRBV28 with TRBJ2-5, with 9 bases matching TRBD1. CDR1 and CDR2 from the germline V gene are MDHEN and SYDVKM. CDR3 length equals 14 residues. The J segment lost 6 bases and the V segment lost 5 bases, leaving 7 bases of the junction unmatched. CDR3 sequence reads: CASSNRDREKTQYF. CDR3 DNA sequence: TGTGCCAGCAGTAACCGGGACAGGGAGAAGACCCAGTACTTC.

Note on this clone: Other nucleotide sequences in the sample specify the same CDR3. This chain connects TRBV2 to TRBJ1-2; 7 bases fit TRBD1. Germline CDR1 is SNHLY and CDR2 is FYNNEI. The CDR3 consists of 13 residues. The trim removed 5 bases at V and 1 base at J, leaving 1 base unmatched. Here the CDR3 DNA reads TGTGCCAGCAGTAGGGACAGTAACTATGGCTACACCTTC. Amino acid sequence: CASSRDSNYGYTF.

This clone appeared once. This rearrangement joins TRBV18 to TRBJ1-5; TRBD1 aligns across 7 bases. With V trimmed by 5 bases and J by 8 bases, 6 bases remained unmatched. Per germline, CDR1 KGHSH and CDR2 LQKENI. The length of the CDR3 is 13 residues. The CDR3 spells CASSVDRQEPQHF. The CDR3 DNA follows: TGTGCCAGCTCAGTGGACAGGCAGGAGCCCCAGCATTTT.

The CDR3 is CASRPETGSVYEQYF. The CDR3 bases are TGTGCCAGCAGGCCTGAGACAGGTTCGGTATACGAGCAGTACTTC. The rearrangement links TRBV28 to TRBJ2-7, with D maybe TRBD1 (6 bases). Trimming removed 6 bases at V and 4 bases at J, with 19 bases between. Germline CDR1 MDHEN, CDR2 SYDVKM. The CDR3 spans 15 residues.

CDR3 nucleotides: TGTGCCAGTAGGGACAGGTATCAGCCCCAGCATTTT. This encodes CASRDRYQPQHF. The chain uses TRBV19 and TRBJ1-5, with 7 bases fitting TRBD1. V lost 6 bases and J lost 5; bases outside the gene matches: 1. Looked up from germline, CDR1 is LNHDA and CDR2 is SQIVND (reference sequence). There are 12 residues in the CDR3.

The chain carries TRBV30 and TRBJ2-7; 10 bases match TRBD2. The V and J ends lost 3 bases and 12 bases, in that order; junction bases with no gene match: 8. Germline V gives CDR1 GTSNPN, CDR2 SVGIG (reference sequence). The CDR3 covers 12 residues. CDR3 in amino acids: CAWSPAGGRRYF. In nucleotides, the CDR3 is TGTGCCTGGAGCCCAGCGGGAGGGCGACGGTACTTC.

This clone appeared a single time. The chain couples TRBV10-2 to TRBJ2-7; the match to TRBD1 covers 8 bases. The CDR3 runs to 17 residues. Trimming at V came to 6 bases and at J to 2 bases, leaving 15 bases not matched to a gene. The germline CDR1 and CDR2 sequences are WSHSY and SAAADI. The CDR3: CASSLGQGRYITYEQYF. In DNA, the CDR3 is TGCGCCAGCAGCCTAGGACAGGGCCGCTATATCACCTACGAGCAGTACTTC.

The chain couples TRBV7-8 to TRBJ2-7; perhaps TRBD2 as D (6 bases). This CDR3 region has 15 residues. V lost 4 bases and J 5 bases, leaving 18 bases between the germline ends. Germline V gene lookup returns CDR1 SGHVS and CDR2 FQNEAQ. CDR3 sequence (DNA): TGTGCCAGCAGCTACCTTATTGGGGGGATCCACGAGCAGTACGTC. This encodes CASSYLIGGIHEQYV.

The chain couples TRBV7-3 to TRBJ2-2; D is uncertain. This CDR3 is 14 amino acids long. The V gene's germline CDR1 is SGHTA and CDR2 FQGTGA. Trimming cost V 3 bases and J 6 bases, with 11 bases left between them. CDR3: CASSFRSGSGELFF. DNA of the CDR3: TGTGCCAGCAGCTTTAGGAGTGGATCCGGGGAGCTGTTTTTT. The whole variable domain, remainder taken from reference TRBV7-3 and TRBJ2-2, is GAGVSQTPSNKVTEKGKYVELRCDPISGHTALYWYRQSLGQGPEFLIYFQGTGAADDSGLPNDRFFAVRPEGSVSTLKIQRTERGDSAVYLCASSFRSGSGELFFGEGSRLTVL.

This chain links TRBV30 with TRBJ2-3; possibly TRBD1 for D (6 bases). V was trimmed by 5 bases and J by 6 bases, leaving 15 bases between them. Germline V gene lookup returns CDR1 GTSNPN and CDR2 SVGIG (reference sequence). CDR3 size: 13 residues. The CDR3 DNA is TGTGCCTGGGGACAGCGCGGAGGCGATACGCAGTATTTT. Its translation is CAWGQRGGDTQYF.